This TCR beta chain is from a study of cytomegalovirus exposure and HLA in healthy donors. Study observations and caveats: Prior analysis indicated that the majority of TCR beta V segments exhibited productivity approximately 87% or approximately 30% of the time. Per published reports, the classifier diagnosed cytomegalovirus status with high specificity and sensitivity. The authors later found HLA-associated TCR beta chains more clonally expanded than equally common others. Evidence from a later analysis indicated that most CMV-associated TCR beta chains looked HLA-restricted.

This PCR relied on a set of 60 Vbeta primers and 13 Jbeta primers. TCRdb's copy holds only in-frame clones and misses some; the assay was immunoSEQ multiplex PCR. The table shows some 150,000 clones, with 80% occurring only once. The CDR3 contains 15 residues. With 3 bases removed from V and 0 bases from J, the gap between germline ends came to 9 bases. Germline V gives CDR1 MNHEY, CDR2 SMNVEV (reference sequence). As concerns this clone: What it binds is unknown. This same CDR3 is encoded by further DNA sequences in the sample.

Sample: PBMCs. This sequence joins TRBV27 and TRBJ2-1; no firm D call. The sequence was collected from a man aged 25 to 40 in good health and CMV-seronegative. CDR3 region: CASSFGGSSYNEQFF. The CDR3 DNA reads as TGTGCCAGCAGTTTCGGCGGCAGCTCCTACAATGAGCAGTTCTTC.